Listed below are T cell receptor beta chains from one sample, sequenced in a study of T-cell reconstitution after alpha-beta-depleted transplantation in children. Each CDR3 protein is one row after TCRdb ran MiXCR on the PCR reads. The sample has roughly 250,000 distinct CDR3 sequences; under 9.5% are singletons. Sequencing was performed on PBMCs, mostly from graft donor cells, taken 180 days after TCRalphabeta/CD19-depleted stem cell transplant. The source of these receptors is a male patient younger than 18 who had a stem cell transplant for acute lymphoblastic leukemia, so the T cells may come from the graft donor. CDR3s include the opening cysteine and the closing phenylalanine or tryptophan. A D gene is named only where the DNA matches it firmly. Some rows mark clone size as missing; the rest say once, few, many or name a class of expanded clone.

d_call | clone_size | j_call | v_call | cdr3_aa | cdr3_nt
NA | many | TRBJ1-1 | TRBV11-2 | CASSLAQGPEAFF | TGTGCCAGCAGCTTAGCCCAGGGGCCTGAAGCTTTCTTT
TRBD2 | many | TRBJ2-1 | TRBV28 | CASSPGTSGSWVYNEQFF | TGTGCCAGCAGCCCAGGGACTAGCGGGAGTTGGGTTTACAATGAGCAGTTCTTC
NA | many | TRBJ1-5 | TRBV4-2 | CASSQAGNSNQPQHF | TGTGCCAGCAGCCAAGCGGGGAATAGCAATCAGCCCCAGCATTTT
TRBD2 | many | TRBJ2-1 | TRBV10-2 | CASSFGLAGGGYEQFF | TGCGCCAGCAGTTTCGGACTAGCGGGGGGTGGGTATGAGCAGTTCTTC
NA | many | TRBJ2-4 | TRBV11-2 | CASSLGGINIQYF | TGTGCCAGCAGCTTAGGAGGGATAAACATTCAGTACTTC
TRBD1 | few | TRBJ1-1 | TRBV6-5 | CASSYRTGKREAFF | TGTGCCAGCAGTTACCGGACAGGGAAAAGAGAAGCTTTCTTT
NA | few | TRBJ1-1 | TRBV7-3 | CASSLASSATEAFF | TGTGCCAGCAGCTTAGCCAGTTCGGCCACTGAAGCTTTCTTT
NA | many | TRBJ2-5 | TRBV7-8 | CASSLFTRQETQYF | TGTGCCAGCAGCTTGTTCACTAGGCAAGAGACCCAGTACTTC
TRBD1 | many | TRBJ2-1 | TRBV2 | CASSGYAGTGYYNEQFF | TGTGCCAGCAGTGGATACGCCGGGACAGGGTACTACAATGAGCAGTTCTTC
TRBD1 | NA | TRBJ1-5 | TRBV7-8 | CASSRGQGGGYSNQPQHF | TGTGCCAGCAGCCGAGGACAGGGGGGGGGATATAGCAATCAGCCCCAGCATTTT
NA | NA | TRBJ1-5 | TRBV20-1 | CSASTGNQPQHF | TGCAGTGCTAGTACGGGAAATCAGCCCCAGCATTTT
NA | many | TRBJ1-5 | TRBV7-3 | CASDQPQHF | TGTGCCAGTGATCAGCCCCAGCATTTT
NA | many | TRBJ2-2 | TRBV3-1 | CASSQVAVNTGELFF | TGTGCCAGCAGCCAAGTAGCTGTGAACACCGGGGAGCTGTTTTTT
NA | many | TRBJ1-5 | TRBV6-1 | CASTRNLRGVYSNQPQHF | TGTGCCAGCACCCGGAACCTCCGTGGAGTCTATAGCAATCAGCCCCAGCATTTT
TRBD2 | many | TRBJ2-3 | TRBV6-2/TRBV6-3 | CASSYQLARTQYF | TGTGCCAGCAGTTACCAACTAGCGAGGACGCAGTATTTT
TRBD2 | NA | TRBJ2-3 | TRBV10-2 | CASNTDGGSTDTQYF | TGCGCCAGCAATACCGATGGCGGGAGTACAGATACGCAGTATTTT
NA | many | TRBJ2-7 | TRBV15 | CATSSAKGLSYEQYF | TGTGCCACCAGCAGCGCAAAGGGACTGTCTTACGAGCAGTACTTC
NA | many | TRBJ1-1 | TRBV12-3/TRBV12-4 | CASSFDRPGREAFF | TGTGCCAGCAGTTTCGACAGGCCGGGACGTGAAGCTTTCTTT
TRBD1 | many | TRBJ1-2 | TRBV6-1 | CASSLGQGGDYTF | TGTGCCAGCAGTCTCGGACAGGGAGGGGACTACACCTTC
TRBD1 | many | TRBJ1-1 | TRBV7-6 | CASSLEDRGTEAFF | TGTGCCAGCAGCTTAGAAGACAGGGGTACTGAAGCTTTCTTT
NA | many | TRBJ2-7 | TRBV12-3/TRBV12-4 | CASSLDGGSYEQYF | TGTGCCAGCAGTTTAGATGGGGGCTCCTACGAGCAGTACTTC
NA | many | TRBJ2-1 | TRBV11-3 | CASSFRQLSYNEQFF | TGTGCCAGCAGCTTCCGACAGCTCTCCTACAATGAGCAGTTCTTC
TRBD1 | many | TRBJ2-7 | TRBV12-3/TRBV12-4 | CASSPGTGDEQYF | TGTGCCAGCAGTCCCGGGACAGGGGATGAGCAGTACTTC
NA | many | TRBJ1-2 | TRBV9 | CASSVATGTPGYTF | TGTGCCAGCAGCGTAGCTACCGGGACTCCTGGCTACACCTTC